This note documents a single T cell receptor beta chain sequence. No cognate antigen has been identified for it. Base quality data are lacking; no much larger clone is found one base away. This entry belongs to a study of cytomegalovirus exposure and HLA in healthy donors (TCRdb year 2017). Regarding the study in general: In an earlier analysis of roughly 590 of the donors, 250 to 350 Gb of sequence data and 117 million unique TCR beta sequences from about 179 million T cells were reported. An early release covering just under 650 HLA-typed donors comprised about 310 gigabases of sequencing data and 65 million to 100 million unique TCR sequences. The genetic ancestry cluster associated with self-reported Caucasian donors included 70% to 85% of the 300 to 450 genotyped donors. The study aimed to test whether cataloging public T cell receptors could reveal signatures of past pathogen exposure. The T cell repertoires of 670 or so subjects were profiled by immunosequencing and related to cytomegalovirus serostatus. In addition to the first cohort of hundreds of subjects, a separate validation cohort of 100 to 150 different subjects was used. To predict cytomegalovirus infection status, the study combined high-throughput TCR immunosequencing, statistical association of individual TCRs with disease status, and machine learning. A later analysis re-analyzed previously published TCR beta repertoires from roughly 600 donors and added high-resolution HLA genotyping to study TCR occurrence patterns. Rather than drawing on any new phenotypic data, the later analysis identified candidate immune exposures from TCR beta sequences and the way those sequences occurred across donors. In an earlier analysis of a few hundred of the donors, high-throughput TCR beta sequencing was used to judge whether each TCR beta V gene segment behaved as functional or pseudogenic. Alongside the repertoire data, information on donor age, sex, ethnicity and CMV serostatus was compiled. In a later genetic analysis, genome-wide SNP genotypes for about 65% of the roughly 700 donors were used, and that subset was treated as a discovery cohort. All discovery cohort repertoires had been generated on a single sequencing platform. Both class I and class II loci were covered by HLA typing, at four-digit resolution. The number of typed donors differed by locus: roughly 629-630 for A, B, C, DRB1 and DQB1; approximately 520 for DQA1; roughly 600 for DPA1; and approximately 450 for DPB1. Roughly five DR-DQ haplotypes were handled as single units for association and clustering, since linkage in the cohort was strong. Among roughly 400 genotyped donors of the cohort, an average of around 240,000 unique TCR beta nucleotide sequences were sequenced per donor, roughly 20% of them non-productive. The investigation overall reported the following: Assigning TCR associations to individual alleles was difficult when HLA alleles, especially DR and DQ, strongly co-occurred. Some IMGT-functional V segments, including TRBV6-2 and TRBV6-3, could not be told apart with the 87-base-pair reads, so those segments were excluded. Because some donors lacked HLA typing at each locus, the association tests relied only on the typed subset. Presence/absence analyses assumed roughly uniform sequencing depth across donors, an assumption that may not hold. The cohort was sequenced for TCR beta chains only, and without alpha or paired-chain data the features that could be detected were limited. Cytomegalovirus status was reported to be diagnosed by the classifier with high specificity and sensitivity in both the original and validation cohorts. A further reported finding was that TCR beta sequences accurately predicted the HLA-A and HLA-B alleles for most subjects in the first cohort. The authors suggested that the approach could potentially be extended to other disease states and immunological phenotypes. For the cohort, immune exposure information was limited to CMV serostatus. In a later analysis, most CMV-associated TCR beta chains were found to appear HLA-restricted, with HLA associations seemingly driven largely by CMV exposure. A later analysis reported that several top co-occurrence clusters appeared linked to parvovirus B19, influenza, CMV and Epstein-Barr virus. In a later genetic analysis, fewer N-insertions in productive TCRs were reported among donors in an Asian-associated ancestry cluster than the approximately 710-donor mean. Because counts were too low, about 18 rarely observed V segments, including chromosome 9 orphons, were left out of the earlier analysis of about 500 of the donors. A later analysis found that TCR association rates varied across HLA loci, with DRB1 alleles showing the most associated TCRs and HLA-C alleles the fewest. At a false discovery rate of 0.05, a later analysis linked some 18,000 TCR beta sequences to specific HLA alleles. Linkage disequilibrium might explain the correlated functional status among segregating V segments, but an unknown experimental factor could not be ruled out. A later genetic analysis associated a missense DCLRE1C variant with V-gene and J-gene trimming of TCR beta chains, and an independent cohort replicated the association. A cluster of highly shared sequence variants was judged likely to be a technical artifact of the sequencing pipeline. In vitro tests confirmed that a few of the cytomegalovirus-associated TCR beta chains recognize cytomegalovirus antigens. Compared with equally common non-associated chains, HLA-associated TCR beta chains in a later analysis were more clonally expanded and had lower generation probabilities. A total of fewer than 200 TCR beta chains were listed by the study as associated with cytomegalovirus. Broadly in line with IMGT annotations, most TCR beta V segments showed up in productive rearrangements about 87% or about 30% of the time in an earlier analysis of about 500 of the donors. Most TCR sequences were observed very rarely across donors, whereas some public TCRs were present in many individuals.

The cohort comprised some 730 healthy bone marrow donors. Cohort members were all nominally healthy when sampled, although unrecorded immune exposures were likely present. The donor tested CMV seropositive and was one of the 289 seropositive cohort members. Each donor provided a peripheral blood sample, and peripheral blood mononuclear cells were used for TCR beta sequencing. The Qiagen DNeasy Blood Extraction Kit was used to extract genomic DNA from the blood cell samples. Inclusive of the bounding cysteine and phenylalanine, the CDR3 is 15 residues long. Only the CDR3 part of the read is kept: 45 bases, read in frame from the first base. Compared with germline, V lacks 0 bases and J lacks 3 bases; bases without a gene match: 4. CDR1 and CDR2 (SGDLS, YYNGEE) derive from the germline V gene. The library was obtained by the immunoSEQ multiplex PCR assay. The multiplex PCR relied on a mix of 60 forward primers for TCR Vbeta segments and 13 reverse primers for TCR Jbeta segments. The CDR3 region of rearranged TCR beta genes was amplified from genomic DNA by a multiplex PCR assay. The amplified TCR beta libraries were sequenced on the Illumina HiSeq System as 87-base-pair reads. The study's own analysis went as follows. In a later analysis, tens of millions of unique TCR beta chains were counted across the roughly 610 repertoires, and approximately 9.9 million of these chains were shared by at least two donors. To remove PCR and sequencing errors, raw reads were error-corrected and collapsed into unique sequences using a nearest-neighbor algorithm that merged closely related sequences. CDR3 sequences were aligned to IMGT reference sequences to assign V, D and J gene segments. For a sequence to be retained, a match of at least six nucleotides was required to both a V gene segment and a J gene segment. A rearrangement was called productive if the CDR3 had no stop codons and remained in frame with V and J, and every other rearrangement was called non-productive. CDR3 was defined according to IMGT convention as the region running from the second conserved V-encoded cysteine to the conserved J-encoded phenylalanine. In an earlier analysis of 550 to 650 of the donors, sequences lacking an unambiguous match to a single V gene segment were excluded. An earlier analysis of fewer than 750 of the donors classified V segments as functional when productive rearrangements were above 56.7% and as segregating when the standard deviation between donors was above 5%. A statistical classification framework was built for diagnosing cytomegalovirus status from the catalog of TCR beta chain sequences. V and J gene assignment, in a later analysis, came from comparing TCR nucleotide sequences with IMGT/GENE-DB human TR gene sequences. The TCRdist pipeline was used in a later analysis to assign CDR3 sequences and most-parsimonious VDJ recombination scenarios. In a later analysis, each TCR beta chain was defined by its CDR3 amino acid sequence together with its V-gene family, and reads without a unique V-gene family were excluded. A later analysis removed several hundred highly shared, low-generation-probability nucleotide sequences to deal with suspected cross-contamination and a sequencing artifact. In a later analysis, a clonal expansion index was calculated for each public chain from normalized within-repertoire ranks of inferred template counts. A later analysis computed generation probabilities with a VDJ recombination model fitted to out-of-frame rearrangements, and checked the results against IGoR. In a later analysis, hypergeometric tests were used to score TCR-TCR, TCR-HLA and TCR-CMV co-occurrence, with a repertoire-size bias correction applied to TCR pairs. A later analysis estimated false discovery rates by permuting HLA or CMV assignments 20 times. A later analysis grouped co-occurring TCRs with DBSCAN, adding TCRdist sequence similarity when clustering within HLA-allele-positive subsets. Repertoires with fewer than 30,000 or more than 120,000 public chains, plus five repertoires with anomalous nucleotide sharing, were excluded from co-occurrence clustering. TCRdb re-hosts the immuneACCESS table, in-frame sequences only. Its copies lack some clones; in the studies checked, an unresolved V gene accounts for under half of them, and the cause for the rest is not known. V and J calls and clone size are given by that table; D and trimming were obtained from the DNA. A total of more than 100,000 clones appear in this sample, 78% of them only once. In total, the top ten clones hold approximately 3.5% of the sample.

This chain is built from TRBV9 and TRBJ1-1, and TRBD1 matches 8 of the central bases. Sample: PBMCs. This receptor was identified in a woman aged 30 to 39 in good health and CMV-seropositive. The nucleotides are TGTGCCAGCAGCGTAGGGGCAGGGGGCCACACTGAAGCTTTCTTT. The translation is CASSVGAGGHTEAFF.